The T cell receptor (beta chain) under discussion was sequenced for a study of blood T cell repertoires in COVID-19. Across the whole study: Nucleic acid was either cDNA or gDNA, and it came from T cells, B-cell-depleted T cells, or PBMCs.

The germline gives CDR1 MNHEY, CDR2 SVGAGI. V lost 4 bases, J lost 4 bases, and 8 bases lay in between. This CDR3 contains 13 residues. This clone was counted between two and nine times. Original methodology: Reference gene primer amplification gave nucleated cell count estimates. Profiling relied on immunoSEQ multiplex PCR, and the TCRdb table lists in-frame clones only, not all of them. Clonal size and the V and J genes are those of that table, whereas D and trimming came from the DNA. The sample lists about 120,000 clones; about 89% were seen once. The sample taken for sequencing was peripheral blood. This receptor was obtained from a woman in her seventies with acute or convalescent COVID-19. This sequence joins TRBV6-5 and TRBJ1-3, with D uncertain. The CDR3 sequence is CASSSPGGNTIYF. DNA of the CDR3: TGTGCCAGCAGTTCCCCGGGGGGAAACACCATATATTTT.